The 8 T cell receptor beta chains below all came from one sample that was sequenced in a study of cytomegalovirus exposure and HLA in healthy donors. The PCR employed 60 Vbeta primers together with 13 Jbeta primers. This table comes from immunoSEQ multiplex PCR, and its TCRdb copy is limited to in-frame clones, with some not included. Of 130,000 to 150,000 clones listed, about 72% were seen once; the top ten hold over 2%. The sequenced material came from PBMCs. These receptors were collected from a middle-aged man in good health and CMV-seronegative.

This clone has just a few counts. The CDR3 here is CSVVGQLSSYEQYF. The CDR3 DNA sequence: TGCAGCGTCGTTGGACAACTTAGCTCCTACGAGCAGTACTTC. The chain has TRBV29-1 and TRBJ2-7; D is perhaps TRBD1 (5 bases). This CDR3 spans 14 amino acids. V was cut by 6 bases and J by 0 bases, with 15 bases left in between. The V gene's germline CDR1 is SQVTM and CDR2 ANQGSEA.

The chain has TRBV7-9 and TRBJ2-1, with D possibly TRBD2 on 6 matching bases. This CDR3 spans 17 amino acids. Per germline, CDR1 SEHNR and CDR2 FQNEAQ (reference sequence). V was shortened by 5 bases and J by 8 bases, with 25 bases between the two germline ends. The CDR3 sequence is CASSRKRSSLTGDEQFF. The CDR3 DNA sequence: TGTGCCAGCAGCCGAAAGCGGTCTAGCTTAACGGGGGATGAGCAGTTCTTC.

The CDR3 coding sequence is TGCGCCAGCAGCCACGCGGATATCACCGGGGAGCTGTTTTTT. It is translated as CASSHADITGELFF. The chain is built from TRBV5-1 and TRBJ2-2; D gene ambiguous. This CDR3 contains 14 residues. In germline, CDR1 is SGHRS, CDR2 YFSETQ. The ends were cut back, 4 bases at V and 4 bases at J, with 11 bases in the middle.

The chain carries TRBV2 and TRBJ1-1; 7 bases map to TRBD1. Germline CDR1 and CDR2: SNHLY and FYNNEI. The CDR3 is made up of 14 amino acids. With V trimmed by 4 bases and J by 3 bases, 5 bases remained unmatched. The CDR3 here is CASSATGVYTEAFF. The CDR3 DNA sequence: TGTGCCAGCAGTGCTACAGGGGTTTACACTGAAGCTTTCTTT.

The chain links TRBV19 to TRBJ2-1; 7 nucleotides match TRBD1. From germline, CDR1 is LNHDA and CDR2 SQIVND (reference sequence). V trimming: 4 bases; J trimming: 4 bases; junction bases outside the gene matches: 10. CDR3 length equals 16 residues. The CDR3 region has the DNA TGTGCCAGTAGTAATACAGGGGTAGATCCGTACAATGAGCAGTTCTTC. Its protein is CASSNTGVDPYNEQFF.

The rearrangement joins TRBV19 to TRBJ1-2; TRBD1 aligns across 8 bases. This CDR3 spans 14 amino acids. J lost 6 bases, V lost 4 bases, and 7 bases had no gene match. Per germline, CDR1 LNHDA and CDR2 SQIVND (reference sequence). The CDR3 bases are TGTGCCAGTAGTACCCGGACAGGGTGGGATGGCTACACCTTC. Its protein is CASSTRTGWDGYTF.

There are a few counts of this clone. The chain joins TRBV11-3 to TRBJ1-3, with a weak D call TRBD1 (6 bases). The CDR3 is 14 residues long. CDR1 SGHNT and CDR2 YENEEA come from the germline V gene. V was cut by 1 base and J by 2 bases, with 6 bases left in between. The CDR3 sequence: CASSLAGAGNTIYF. The CDR3 DNA sequence: TGTGCCAGCAGCTTAGCAGGGGCTGGAAACACCATATATTTT.

The chain has TRBV6-5 and TRBJ2-5; TRBD2 aligns across 9 bases. The J call could be wrong; TRBJ2-7 is a better fit for the DNA end. The germline gives CDR1 MNHEY, CDR2 SVGAGI. The CDR3 length is 15 residues. CDR3 residues: CASSPRRGGAYEQYF. The CDR3 DNA sequence: TGTGCCAGCAGTCCCCGCCGCGGGGGGGCCTACGAGCAGTACTTC.